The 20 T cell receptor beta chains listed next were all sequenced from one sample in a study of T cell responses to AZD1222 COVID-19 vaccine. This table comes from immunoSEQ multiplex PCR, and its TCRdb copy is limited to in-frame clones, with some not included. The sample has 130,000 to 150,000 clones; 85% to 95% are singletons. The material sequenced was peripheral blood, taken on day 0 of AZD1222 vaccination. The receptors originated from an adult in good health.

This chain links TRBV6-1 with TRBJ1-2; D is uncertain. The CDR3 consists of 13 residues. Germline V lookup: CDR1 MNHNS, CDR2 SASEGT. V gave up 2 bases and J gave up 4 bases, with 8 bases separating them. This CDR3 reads CASSERQVYGYTF. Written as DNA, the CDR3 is TGTGCCAGCAGTGAACGCCAAGTCTATGGCTACACCTTC.

CDR3 region: CAIRGGDTEAFF. In nucleotides, the CDR3 is TGTGCCATCAGAGGCGGCGACACTGAAGCTTTCTTT. This rearrangement joins TRBV10-3 to TRBJ1-1; no firm D call. V lost 6 bases and J 3 bases, leaving 8 bases between the germline ends. Looked up from germline, CDR1 is ENHRY and CDR2 is SYGVKD. CDR3 length equals 12 residues.

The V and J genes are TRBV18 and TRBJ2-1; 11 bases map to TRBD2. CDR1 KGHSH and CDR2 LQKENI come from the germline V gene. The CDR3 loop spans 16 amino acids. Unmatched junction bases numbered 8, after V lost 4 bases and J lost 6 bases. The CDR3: CASSQLLAGGSNEQFF. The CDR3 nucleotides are TGTGCCAGCTCACAACTCCTAGCGGGGGGCAGCAATGAGCAGTTCTTC. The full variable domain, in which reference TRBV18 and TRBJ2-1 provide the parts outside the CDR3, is NAGVMQNPRHLVRRRGQEARLRCSPMKGHSHVYWYRQLPEEGLKFMVYLQKENIIDESGMPKERFSAEFPKEGPSILRIQQVVRGDSAAYFCASSQLLAGGSNEQFFGPGTRLTVL.

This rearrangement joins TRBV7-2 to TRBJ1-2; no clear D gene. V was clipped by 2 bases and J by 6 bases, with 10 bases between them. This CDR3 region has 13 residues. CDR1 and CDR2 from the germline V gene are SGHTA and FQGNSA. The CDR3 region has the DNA TGTGCCAGCAGCTTACTATCCGGGGATGGCTACACCTTC. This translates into CASSLLSGDGYTF. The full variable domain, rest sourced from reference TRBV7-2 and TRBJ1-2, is GAGVSQSPSNKVTEKGKDVELRCDPISGHTALYWYRQSLGQGLEFLIYFQGNSAPDKSGLPSDRFSAERTGGSVSTLTIQRTQQEDSAVYLCASSLLSGDGYTFGSGTRLTVV.

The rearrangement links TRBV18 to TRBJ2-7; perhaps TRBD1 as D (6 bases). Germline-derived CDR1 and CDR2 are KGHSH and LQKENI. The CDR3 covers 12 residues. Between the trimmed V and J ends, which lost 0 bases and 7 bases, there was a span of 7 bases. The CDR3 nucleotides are TGTGCCAGCTCACCACCGAGGGGGGAGCAGTACTTC. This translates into CASSPPRGEQYF.

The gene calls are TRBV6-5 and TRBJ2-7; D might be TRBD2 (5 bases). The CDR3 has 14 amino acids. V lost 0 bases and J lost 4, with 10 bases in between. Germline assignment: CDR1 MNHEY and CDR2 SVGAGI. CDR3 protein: CASSYSTSRYEQYF. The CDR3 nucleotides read TGTGCCAGCAGTTACTCTACTAGTAGATACGAGCAGTACTTC.

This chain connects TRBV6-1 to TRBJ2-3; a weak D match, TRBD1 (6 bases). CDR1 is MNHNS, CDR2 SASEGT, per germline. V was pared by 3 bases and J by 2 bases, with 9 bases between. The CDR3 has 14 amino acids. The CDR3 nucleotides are TGTGCCAGCAGTGAGATGGGGGCCACAGATACGCAGTATTTT. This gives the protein CASSEMGATDTQYF.

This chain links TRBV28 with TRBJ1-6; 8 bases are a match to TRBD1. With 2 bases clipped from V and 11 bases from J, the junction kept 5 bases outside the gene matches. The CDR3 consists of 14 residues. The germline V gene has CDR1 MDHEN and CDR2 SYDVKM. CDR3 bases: TGTGCCAGCAGTTTAGGACAGGGCAGTGCACCCCTCCACTTT. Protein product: CASSLGQGSAPLHF.

In DNA, the CDR3 is TGTGCCAGCAGCTTTAGCGGGGGGGCTAAAGAGACCCAGTACTTC. It translates to CASSFSGGAKETQYF. This chain links TRBV5-4 with TRBJ2-5, with 11 bases identical to TRBD2. The germline CDR1 and CDR2 sequences are SGHNT and YYREEE (reference sequence). J was trimmed by 3 bases and V by 2 bases; bases with no gene match: 3. The CDR3 consists of 15 residues.

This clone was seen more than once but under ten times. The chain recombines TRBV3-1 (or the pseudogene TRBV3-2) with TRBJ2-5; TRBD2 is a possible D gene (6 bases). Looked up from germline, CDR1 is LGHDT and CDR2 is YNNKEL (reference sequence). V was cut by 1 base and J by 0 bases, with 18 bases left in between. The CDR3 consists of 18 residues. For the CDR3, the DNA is TGTGCCAGCAGCCAAGGGGTCTCTAGCGAGCCGTACCAAGAGACCCAGTACTTC. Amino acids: CASSQGVSSEPYQETQYF.

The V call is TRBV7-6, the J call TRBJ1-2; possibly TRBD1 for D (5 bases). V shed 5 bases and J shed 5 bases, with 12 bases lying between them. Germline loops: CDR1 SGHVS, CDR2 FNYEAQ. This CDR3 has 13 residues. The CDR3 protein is CASSPGGLYGYTF. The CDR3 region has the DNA TGTGCCAGCAGCCCCGGGGGGTTGTATGGCTACACCTTC.

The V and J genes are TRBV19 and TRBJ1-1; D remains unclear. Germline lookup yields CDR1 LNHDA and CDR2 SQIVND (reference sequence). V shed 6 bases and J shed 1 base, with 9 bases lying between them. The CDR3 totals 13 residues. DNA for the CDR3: TGTGCCAGTAGGGACGGCCAGAACACTGAAGCTTTCTTT. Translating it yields CASRDGQNTEAFF. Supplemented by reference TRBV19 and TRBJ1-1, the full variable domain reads DGGITQSPKYLFRKEGQNVTLSCEQNLNHDAMYWYRQDPGQGLRLIYYSQIVNDFQKGDIAEGYSVSREKKESFPLTVTSAQKNPTAFYLCASRDGQNTEAFFGQGTRLTVV.

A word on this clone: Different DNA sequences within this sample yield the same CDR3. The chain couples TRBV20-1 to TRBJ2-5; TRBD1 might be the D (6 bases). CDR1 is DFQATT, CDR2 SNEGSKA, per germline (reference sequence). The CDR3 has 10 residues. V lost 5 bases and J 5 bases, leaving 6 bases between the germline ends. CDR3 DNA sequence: TGCAGTGCTGACAGGGAGACCCAGTACTTC. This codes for CSADRETQYF.

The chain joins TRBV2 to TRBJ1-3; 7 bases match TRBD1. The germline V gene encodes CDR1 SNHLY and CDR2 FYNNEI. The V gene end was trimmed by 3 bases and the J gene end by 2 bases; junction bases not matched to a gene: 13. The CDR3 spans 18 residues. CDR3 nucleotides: TGTGCCAGCAGTGACTTTGATTCAGGGGGTGCGGCTGGAAACACCATATATTTT. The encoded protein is CASSDFDSGGAAGNTIYF.

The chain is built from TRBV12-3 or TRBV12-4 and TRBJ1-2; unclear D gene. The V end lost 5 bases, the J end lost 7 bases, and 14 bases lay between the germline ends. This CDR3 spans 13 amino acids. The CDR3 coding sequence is TGTGCCAGCAGTCCTCGGGCTGTTGGTGGCTACACCTTC. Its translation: CASSPRAVGGYTF.

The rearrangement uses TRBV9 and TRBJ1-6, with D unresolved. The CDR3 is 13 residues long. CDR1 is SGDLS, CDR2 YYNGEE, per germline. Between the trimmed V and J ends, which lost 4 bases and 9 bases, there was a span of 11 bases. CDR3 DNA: TGTGCCAGCAGCTCCTCCCTGGTTTCACCCCTCCACTTT. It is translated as CASSSSLVSPLHF.

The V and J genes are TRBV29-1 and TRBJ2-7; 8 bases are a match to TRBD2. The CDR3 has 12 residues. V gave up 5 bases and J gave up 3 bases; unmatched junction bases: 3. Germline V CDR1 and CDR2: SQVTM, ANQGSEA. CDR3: CSVTGTSYEQYF. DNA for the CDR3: TGCAGCGTTACCGGGACTAGCTACGAGCAGTACTTC.

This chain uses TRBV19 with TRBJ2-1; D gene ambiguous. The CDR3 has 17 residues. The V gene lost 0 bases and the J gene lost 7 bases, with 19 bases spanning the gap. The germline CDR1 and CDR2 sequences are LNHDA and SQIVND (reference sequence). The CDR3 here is CASSIDHVTARPNEQFF. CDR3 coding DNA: TGTGCCAGTAGTATAGATCATGTAACGGCTAGACCTAATGAGCAGTTCTTC.

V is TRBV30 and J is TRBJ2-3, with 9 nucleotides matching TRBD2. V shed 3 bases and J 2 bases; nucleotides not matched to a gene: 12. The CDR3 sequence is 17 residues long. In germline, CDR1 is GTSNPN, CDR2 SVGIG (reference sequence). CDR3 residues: CAWSLAGRNRHTDTQYF. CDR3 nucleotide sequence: TGTGCCTGGAGCCTAGCGGGAAGAAACCGACACACAGATACGCAGTATTTT. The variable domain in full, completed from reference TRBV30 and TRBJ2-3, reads SQTIHQWPATLVQPVGSPLSLECTVEGTSNPNLYWYRQAAGRGLQLLFYSVGIGQISSEVPQNLSASRPQDRQFILSSKKLLLSDSGFYLCAWSLAGRNRHTDTQYFGPGTRLTVL.

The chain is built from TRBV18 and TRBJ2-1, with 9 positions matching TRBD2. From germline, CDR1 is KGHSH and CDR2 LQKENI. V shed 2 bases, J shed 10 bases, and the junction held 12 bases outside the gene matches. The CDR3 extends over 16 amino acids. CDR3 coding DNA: TGTGCCAGCTCACCAGGGATCGGCGGGGGGGTTGGCGAGCAGTTCTTC. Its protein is CASSPGIGGGVGEQFF.